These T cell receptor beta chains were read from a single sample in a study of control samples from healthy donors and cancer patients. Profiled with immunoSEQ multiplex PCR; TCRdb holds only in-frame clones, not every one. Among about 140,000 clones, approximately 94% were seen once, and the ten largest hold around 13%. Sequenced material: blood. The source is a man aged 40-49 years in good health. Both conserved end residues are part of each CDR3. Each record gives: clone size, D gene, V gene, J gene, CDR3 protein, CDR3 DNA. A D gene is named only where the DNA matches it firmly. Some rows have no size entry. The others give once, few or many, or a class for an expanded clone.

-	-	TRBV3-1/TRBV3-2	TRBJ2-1	CASSQAFGYNEQFF	TGTGCCAGCAGCCAGGCATTCGGTTACAATGAGCAGTTCTTC
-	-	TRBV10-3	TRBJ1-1	CAISMTGNTEAFF	TGTGCCATCAGCATGACAGGGAACACTGAAGCTTTCTTT
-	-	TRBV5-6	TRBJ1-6	CASSSMGSPATYSPLHF	TGTGCCAGCAGCTCAATGGGGAGCCCCGCGACGTATTCACCCCTCCACTTT
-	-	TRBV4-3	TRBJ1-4	CASSHSQGAREKLFF	TGCGCCAGCAGCCATTCACAGGGAGCTAGGGAAAAACTGTTTTTT
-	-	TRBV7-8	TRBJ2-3	CASSLAGVDTQYF	TGTGCCAGCAGCTTAGCGGGAGTAGATACGCAGTATTTT
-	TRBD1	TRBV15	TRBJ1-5	CATSRGVQGRNQPQHF	TGTGCCACCAGCAGGGGGGTACAGGGGAGGAATCAGCCCCAGCATTTT
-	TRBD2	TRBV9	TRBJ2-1	CASGRGGNEQFF	TGTGCCAGTGGACGGGGAGGGAATGAGCAGTTCTTC
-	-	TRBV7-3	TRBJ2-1	CASSLVGYNEQFF	TGTGCCAGCAGCTTAGTGGGTTACAATGAGCAGTTCTTC
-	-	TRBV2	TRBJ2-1	CASRFDRAYNEQFF	TGTGCCAGCAGATTCGACCGAGCCTACAATGAGCAGTTCTTC
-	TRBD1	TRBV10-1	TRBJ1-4	CASSAQGAPEKLFF	TGCGCCAGCAGTGCCCAGGGGGCGCCCGAAAAACTGTTTTTT
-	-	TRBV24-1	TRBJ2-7	CATSSGTYEQYF	TGTGCCACCAGTTCGGGTACCTACGAGCAGTACTTC
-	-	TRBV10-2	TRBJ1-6	CASRTGISSYNSPLHF	TGCGCCAGCCGTACAGGGATTTCCTCCTATAATTCACCCCTCCACTTT
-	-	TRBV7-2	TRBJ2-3	CASNADTQYF	TGTGCCAGCAACGCAGATACGCAGTATTTT
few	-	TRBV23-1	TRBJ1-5	CASSQRTYAQHF	TGCGCCAGCAGTCAGCGGACCTATGCCCAGCATTTT
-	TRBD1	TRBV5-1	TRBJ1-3	CASSSRDRGNTIYF	TGCGCCAGCAGCTCCCGGGACAGGGGAAACACCATATATTTT
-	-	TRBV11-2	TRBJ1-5	CASSSFGGASKPQHF	TGTGCCAGCAGCTCCTTTGGGGGGGCGAGTAAGCCCCAGCATTTT
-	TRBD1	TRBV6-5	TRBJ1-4	CASSYSGDRGEKLFF	TGTGCCAGCAGTTACTCGGGGGACAGAGGTGAAAAACTGTTTTTT
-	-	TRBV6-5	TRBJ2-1	CASSSRRGGEQFF	TGTGCCAGCAGTTCCCGCAGGGGCGGTGAGCAGTTCTTC
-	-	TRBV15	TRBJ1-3	CATSGGFGNTIYF	TGTGCCACCAGCGGGGGTTTTGGAAACACCATATATTTT
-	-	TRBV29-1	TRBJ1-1	CSVDGGRTEAFF	TGCAGCGTTGATGGGGGGCGTACTGAAGCTTTCTTT
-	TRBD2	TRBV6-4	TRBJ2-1	CASSDGTSGNEQFF	TGTGCCAGCAGTGATGGAACTAGCGGCAATGAGCAGTTCTTC
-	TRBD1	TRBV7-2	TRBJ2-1	CASSSLPGQGFGEQFF	TGTGCCAGCAGCTCTCTCCCGGGACAGGGCTTTGGTGAGCAGTTCTTC
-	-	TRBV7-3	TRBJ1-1	CASSLVQDTEAFF	TGTGCCAGCAGCTTAGTCCAGGACACTGAAGCTTTCTTT
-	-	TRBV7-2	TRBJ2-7	CASSIRHAEHEQYF	TGTGCCAGCAGCATCCGCCATGCAGAGCACGAGCAGTACTTC
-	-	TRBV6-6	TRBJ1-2	CASSYTTTGNYGYTF	TGTGCCAGCAGTTATACAACTACAGGGAACTATGGCTACACCTTC
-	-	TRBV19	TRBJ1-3	CASSIFATGGPGNTIYF	TGTGCCAGTAGTATATTTGCGACAGGAGGACCTGGAAACACCATATATTTT
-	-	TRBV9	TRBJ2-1	CASSQNAGLANEQFF	TGTGCCAGCAGCCAAAACGCGGGACTGGCCAATGAGCAGTTCTTC
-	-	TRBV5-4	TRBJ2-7	CASSLGDGSYEQYF	TGTGCCAGCAGCTTGGGGGACGGCTCCTACGAGCAGTACTTC
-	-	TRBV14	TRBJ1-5	CASSQGDNQPQHF	TGTGCCAGCAGCCAAGGTGACAATCAGCCCCAGCATTTT
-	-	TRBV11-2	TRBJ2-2	CASSANTGELFF	TGTGCCAGCAGCGCGAACACCGGGGAGCTGTTTTTT
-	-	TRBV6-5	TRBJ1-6	CASMAGKSNSPLHF	TGTGCCAGCATGGCGGGCAAGAGCAATTCACCCCTCCACTTT
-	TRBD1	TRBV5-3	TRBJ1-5	CARRKPGQGLNQPQHF	TGTGCCAGGAGGAAACCCGGACAGGGCCTTAATCAGCCCCAGCATTTT
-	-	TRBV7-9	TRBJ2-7	CASSPDGYEQYF	TGTGCCAGCAGCCCGGACGGCTACGAGCAGTACTTC
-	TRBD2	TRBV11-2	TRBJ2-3	CASSSRLAGVADTQYF	TGTGCCAGCAGCTCCCGACTAGCGGGAGTGGCGGATACGCAGTATTTT
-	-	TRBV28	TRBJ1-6	CASSFGGSSPLHF	TGTGCCAGCAGTTTTGGGGGTTCGTCACCCCTCCACTTT
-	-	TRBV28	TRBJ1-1	CASSSPVNTEAFF	TGTGCCAGCAGTTCCCCGGTGAACACTGAAGCTTTCTTT